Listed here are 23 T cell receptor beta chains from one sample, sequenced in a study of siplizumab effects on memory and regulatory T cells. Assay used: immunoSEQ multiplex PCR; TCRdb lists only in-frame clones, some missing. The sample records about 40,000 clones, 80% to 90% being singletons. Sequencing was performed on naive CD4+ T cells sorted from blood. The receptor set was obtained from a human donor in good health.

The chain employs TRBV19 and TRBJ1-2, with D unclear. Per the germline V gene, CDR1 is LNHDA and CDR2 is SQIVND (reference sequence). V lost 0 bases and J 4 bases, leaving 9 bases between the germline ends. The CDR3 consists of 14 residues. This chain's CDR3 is CASSIDQSSYGYTF. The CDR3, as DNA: TGTGCCAGTAGTATAGATCAGAGTAGCTATGGCTACACCTTC.

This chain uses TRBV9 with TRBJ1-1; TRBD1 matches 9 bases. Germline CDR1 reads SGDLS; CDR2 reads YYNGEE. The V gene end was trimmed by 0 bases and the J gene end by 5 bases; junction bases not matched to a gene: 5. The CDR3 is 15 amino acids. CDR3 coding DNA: TGTGCCAGCAGCGTAGATGGACAGGGGTTAACTGAAGCTTTCTTT. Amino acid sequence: CASSVDGQGLTEAFF.

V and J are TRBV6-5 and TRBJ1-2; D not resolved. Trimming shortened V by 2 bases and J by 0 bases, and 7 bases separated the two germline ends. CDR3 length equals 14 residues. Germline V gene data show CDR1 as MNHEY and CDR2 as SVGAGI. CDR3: CASSYEPPNYGYTF. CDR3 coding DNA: TGTGCCAGCAGTTACGAACCTCCTAACTATGGCTACACCTTC.

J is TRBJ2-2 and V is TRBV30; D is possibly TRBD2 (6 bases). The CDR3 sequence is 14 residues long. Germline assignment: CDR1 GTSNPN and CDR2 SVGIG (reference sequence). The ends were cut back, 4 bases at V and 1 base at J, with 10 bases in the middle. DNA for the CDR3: TGTGCCTGGAATGGGGGAGGGAACACCGGGGAGCTGTTTTTT. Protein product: CAWNGGGNTGELFF.

Here the CDR3 reads CASSKLGAGGAETQYF. CDR3 sequence (DNA): TGTGCCAGCAGTAAGCTGGGGGCGGGGGGAGCAGAGACCCAGTACTTC. The gene calls are TRBV28 and TRBJ2-5; 8 bases line up with TRBD2. Germline V gene lookup returns CDR1 MDHEN and CDR2 SYDVKM. V shed 5 bases and J 4 bases; nucleotides not matched to a gene: 12. The length of the CDR3 is 16 residues.

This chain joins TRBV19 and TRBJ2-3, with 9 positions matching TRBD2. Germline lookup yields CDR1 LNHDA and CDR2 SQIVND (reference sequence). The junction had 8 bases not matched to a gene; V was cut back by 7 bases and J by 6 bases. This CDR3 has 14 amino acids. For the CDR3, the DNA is TGTGCCAGTACCCTAGCGGGGATGGGGGATACGCAGTATTTT. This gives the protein CASTLAGMGDTQYF.

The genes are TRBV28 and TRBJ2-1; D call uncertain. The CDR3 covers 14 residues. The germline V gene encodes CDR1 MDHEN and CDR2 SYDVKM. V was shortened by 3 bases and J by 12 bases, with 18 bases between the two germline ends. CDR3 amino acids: CASSLGIQSRGQFF. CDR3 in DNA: TGTGCCAGCAGTTTGGGCATCCAAAGTCGCGGGCAGTTCTTC.

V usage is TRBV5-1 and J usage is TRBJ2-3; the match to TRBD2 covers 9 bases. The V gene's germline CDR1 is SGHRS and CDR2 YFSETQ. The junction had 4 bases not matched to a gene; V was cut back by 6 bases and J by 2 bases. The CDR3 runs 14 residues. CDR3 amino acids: CASKSGGSTDTQYF. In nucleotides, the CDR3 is TGCGCCAGCAAAAGCGGGGGGTCCACAGATACGCAGTATTTT.

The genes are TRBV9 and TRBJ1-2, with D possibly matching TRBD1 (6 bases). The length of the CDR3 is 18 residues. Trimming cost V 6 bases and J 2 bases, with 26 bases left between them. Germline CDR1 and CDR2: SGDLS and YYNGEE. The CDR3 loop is CASNPELGRGGSNYGYTF. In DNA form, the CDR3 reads TGTGCCAGCAACCCAGAACTCGGCAGGGGAGGTTCGAACTATGGCTACACCTTC.

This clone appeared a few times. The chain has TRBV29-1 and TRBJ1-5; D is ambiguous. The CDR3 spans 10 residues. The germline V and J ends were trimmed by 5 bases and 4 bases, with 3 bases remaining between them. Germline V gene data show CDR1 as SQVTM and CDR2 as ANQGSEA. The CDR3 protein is CSVPNQPQHF. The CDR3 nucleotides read TGCAGCGTTCCGAATCAGCCCCAGCATTTT. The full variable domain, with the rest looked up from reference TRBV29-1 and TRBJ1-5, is SAVISQKPSRDICQRGTSLTIQCQVDSQVTMMFWYRQQPGQSLTLIATANQGSEATYESGFVIDKFPISRPNLTFSTLTVSNMSPEDSSIYLCSVPNQPQHFGDGTRLSIL.

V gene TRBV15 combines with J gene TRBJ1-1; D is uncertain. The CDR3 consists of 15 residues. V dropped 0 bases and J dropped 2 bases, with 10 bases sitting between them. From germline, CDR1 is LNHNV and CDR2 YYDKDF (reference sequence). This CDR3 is CATSRDQTPNTEAFF. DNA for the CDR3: TGTGCCACCAGCAGAGATCAGACGCCCAACACTGAAGCTTTCTTT.

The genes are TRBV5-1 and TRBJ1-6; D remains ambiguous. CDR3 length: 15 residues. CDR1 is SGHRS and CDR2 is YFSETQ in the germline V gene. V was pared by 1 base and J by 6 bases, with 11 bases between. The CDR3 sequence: CASSLQLSINSPLHF. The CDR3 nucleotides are TGCGCCAGCAGCTTGCAGCTTTCCATTAATTCACCCCTCCACTTT.

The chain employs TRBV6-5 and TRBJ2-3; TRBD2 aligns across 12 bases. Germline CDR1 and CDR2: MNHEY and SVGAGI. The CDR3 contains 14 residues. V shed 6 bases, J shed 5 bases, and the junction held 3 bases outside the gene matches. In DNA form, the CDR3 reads TGTGCCAGCAGCCCGGGACTAGCGGGAGATACGCAGTATTTT. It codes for CASSPGLAGDTQYF.

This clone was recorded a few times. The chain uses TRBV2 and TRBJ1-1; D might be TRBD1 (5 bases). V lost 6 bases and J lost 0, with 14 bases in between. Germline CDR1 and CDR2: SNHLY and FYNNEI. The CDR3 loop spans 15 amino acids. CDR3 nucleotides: TGTGCCAGCAGGGTGGGACTCCTAATGAACACTGAAGCTTTCTTT. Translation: CASRVGLLMNTEAFF.

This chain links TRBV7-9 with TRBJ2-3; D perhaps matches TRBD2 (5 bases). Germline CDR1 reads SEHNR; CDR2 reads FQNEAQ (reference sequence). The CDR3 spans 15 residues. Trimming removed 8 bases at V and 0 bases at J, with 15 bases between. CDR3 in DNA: TGTGCCAGCCAAAACCGGGGTCCCAGCACAGATACGCAGTATTTT. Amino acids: CASQNRGPSTDTQYF.

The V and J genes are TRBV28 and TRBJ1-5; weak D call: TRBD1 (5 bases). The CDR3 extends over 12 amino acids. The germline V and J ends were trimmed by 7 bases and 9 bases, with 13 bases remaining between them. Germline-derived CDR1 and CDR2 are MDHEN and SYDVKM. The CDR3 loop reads CASTLGEGPQHF. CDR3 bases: TGTGCCAGCACCCTAGGGGAAGGGCCCCAGCATTTT.

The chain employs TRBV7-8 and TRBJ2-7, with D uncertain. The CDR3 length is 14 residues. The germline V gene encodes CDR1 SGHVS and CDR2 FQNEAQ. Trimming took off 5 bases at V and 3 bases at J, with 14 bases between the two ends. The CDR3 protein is CASSPGVSDYEQYF. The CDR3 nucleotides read TGTGCCAGCAGCCCCGGCGTTTCAGACTACGAGCAGTACTTC.

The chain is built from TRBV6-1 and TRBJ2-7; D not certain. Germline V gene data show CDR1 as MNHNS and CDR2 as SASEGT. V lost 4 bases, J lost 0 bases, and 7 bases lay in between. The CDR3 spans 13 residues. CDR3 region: CASSVMVSYEQYF. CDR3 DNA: TGTGCCAGCAGTGTGATGGTCTCCTACGAGCAGTACTTC.

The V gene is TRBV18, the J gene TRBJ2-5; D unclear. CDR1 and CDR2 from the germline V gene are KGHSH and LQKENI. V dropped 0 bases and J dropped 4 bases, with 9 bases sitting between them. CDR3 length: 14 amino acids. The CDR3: CASSPPTQVETQYF. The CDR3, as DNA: TGTGCCAGCTCACCACCGACGCAGGTAGAGACCCAGTACTTC.

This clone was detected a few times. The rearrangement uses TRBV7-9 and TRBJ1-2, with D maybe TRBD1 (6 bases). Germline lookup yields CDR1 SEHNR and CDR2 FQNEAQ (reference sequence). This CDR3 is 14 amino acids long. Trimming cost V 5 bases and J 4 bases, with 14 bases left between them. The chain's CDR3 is CASSTHRDTYGYTF. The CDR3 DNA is TGTGCCAGCAGCACGCACCGGGACACCTATGGCTACACCTTC. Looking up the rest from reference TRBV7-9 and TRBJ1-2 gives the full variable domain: DTGVSQNPRHKITKRGQNVTFRCDPISEHNRLYWYRQTLGQGPEFLTYFQNEAQLEKSRLLSDRFSAERPKGSFSTLEIQRTEQGDSAMYLCASSTHRDTYGYTFGSGTRLTVV.

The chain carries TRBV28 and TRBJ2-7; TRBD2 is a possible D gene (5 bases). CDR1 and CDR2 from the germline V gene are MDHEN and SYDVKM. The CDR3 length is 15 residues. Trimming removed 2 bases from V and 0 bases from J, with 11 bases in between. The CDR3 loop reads CASSLPAESSYEQYF. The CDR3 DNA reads TGTGCCAGCAGTTTACCAGCGGAAAGCTCCTACGAGCAGTACTTC.

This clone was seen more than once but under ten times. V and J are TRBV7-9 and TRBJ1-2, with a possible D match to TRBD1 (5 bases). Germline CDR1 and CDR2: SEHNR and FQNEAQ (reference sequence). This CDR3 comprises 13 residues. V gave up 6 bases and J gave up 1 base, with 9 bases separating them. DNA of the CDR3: TGTGCCAGCAGTCGGGACCTTAACTATGGCTACACCTTC. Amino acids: CASSRDLNYGYTF.

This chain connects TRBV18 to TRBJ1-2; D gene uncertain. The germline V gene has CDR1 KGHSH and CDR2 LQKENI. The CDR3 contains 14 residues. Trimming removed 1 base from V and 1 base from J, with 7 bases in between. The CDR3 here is CASSPLRGNYGYTF. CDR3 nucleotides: TGTGCCAGCTCACCACTCCGCGGTAACTATGGCTACACCTTC.